This T cell receptor beta chain was captured by sequencing in a study of T cell responses to AZD1222 COVID-19 vaccine. Whole-study findings and limits: Mostly white British, mostly female donors; authors suggested clonal diversity may be underestimated. All repertoire sampling was performed exclusively after the peak T cell response. It was only a handful of AZD1222 recipients who were seropositive at baseline.

As for this clone: Its matching antigen is unknown.

TCRdb keeps only in-frame clones here, not all; method: immunoSEQ multiplex PCR. The sample shows about 150,000 clones, roughly 90% of them seen only once. Analyses pooled second doses at about 4 or about 12 weeks. The germline CDR1 and CDR2 sequences are MNHNS and SASEGT. Trimming removed 3 bases from V and 0 bases from J; junction bases left unmatched: 5. The CDR3 length is 15 residues. The chain combines TRBV6-1 with TRBJ2-7, with 7 bases that match TRBD1. The input for sequencing was peripheral blood, taken 28 days after the second AZD1222 dose. This receptor was identified in an adult who received the AZD1222 COVID-19 vaccine. CDR3 nucleotides: TGTGCCAGCAGTGAGGGGACAGATAGCTCCTACGAGCAGTACTTC. The encoded protein is CASSEGTDSSYEQYF.